This entry lists 21 T cell receptor beta chains sequenced from one sample in a study of blood T cell repertoires in COVID-19. The repertoire was sequenced with immunoSEQ multiplex PCR; TCRdb's copy has only in-frame clones and lacks some. The sample yields tens of thousands of clones, roughly 88% seen once. The sample was peripheral blood. These receptors were obtained from a young man with acute or convalescent COVID-19.

This clone has a single count. The chain joins TRBV6-2 or TRBV6-3 to TRBJ1-1; possibly TRBD1 for D (5 bases). The V end was cut by 6 bases, the J end by 3 bases, with 14 bases between. Looked up from germline, CDR1 is MNHEY and CDR2 is SVGEGT. The CDR3 consists of 14 residues. The CDR3, as DNA: TGTGCCAGCAGCCTCCGCCAGGGTTACACTGAAGCTTTCTTT. Protein sequence: CASSLRQGYTEAFF.

This clone was seen only once. The CDR3 DNA sequence: TGTGCCTGGAGTTTTAACCAAGAGACCCAGTACTTC. Its translation: CAWSFNQETQYF. This chain joins TRBV30 and TRBJ2-5, with D unclear. This CDR3 has 12 amino acids. V shed 2 bases and J shed 0 bases, with 4 bases lying between them. In germline, CDR1 is GTSNPN, CDR2 SVGIG (reference sequence).

This clone appeared a single time. The chain combines TRBV2 with TRBJ1-2, with 7 nucleotides matching TRBD1. In germline, CDR1 is SNHLY, CDR2 FYNNEI. V lost 7 bases, J lost 0 bases, and 11 bases stayed unmatched. This CDR3 comprises 16 residues. The CDR3 protein is CASTRDSHSTNYGYTF. DNA for the CDR3: TGTGCCAGCACCAGGGACAGCCATTCTACTAACTATGGCTACACCTTC.

The chain joins TRBV5-1 to TRBJ2-5, with a tentative D call TRBD1 (5 bases). CDR1 and CDR2 (germline): SGHRS, YFSETQ. This CDR3 has 15 residues. The V end lost 4 bases, the J end lost 2 bases, and 15 bases lay between the germline ends. The CDR3 DNA reads as TGCGCCAGCAGCCTATTCCAGGGTTCTCAAGAGACCCAGTACTTC. Its translation: CASSLFQGSQETQYF.

V usage is TRBV29-1 and J usage is TRBJ1-2; 9 bases agree with TRBD1. CDR3 size: 15 residues. With 6 bases clipped from V and 3 bases from J, the junction kept 11 bases outside the gene matches. From germline, CDR1 is SQVTM and CDR2 ANQGSEA. As DNA, the CDR3 is TGCAGCGTGCCGGGACAGGGAACGGGGTACTATGGCTACACCTTC. It translates to CSVPGQGTGYYGYTF.

Concerning this clone: The junction departs from germline at one end; a sequencing error may be responsible. The chain combines TRBV6-5 with TRBJ2-1; no clear D gene. The CDR3 spans 10 residues. Germline lookup yields CDR1 MNHEY and CDR2 SVGAGI. The CDR3 DNA reads TGTGCCAGTCGATTGGGTTCGACAATCTTC. This translates into CASRLGSTIF.

This chain uses TRBV9 with TRBJ2-3, with D possibly TRBD2 on 6 matching bases. Germline CDR1 is SGDLS and CDR2 is YYNGEE. CDR3 length: 16 residues. With 0 bases removed from V and 0 bases from J, the gap between germline ends came to 11 bases. Here the CDR3 DNA reads TGTGCCAGCAGCGTAGGTGGGACTGGGAGCACAGATACGCAGTATTTT. This gives the protein CASSVGGTGSTDTQYF.

This clone is a singleton in its sample. This chain connects TRBV19 to TRBJ2-1; D may be TRBD1 (6 bases). Trimming took off 5 bases at V and 8 bases at J, with 22 bases between the two ends. Germline assignment: CDR1 LNHDA and CDR2 SQIVND (reference sequence). The CDR3 length is 16 residues. The CDR3: CASSSLTGLDLYEQFF. The CDR3 DNA reads TGTGCCAGTAGTTCTCTAACAGGGTTAGATTTGTATGAGCAGTTCTTC.

The chain carries TRBV3-1 (or the pseudogene TRBV3-2) and TRBJ2-3; D might be TRBD2 (6 bases). V was trimmed by 0 bases and J by 5 bases, leaving 9 bases between them. The CDR3 covers 14 residues. CDR1 and CDR2 (germline): LGHDT, YNNKEL (reference sequence). The CDR3 sequence is CASSQEGTRDTQYF. As DNA, the CDR3 is TGTGCCAGCAGCCAAGAAGGGACTCGAGATACGCAGTATTTT.

This clone was found once. The rearrangement links TRBV7-9 to TRBJ2-3, with D unresolved. V shed 7 bases and J shed 0 bases, with 11 bases lying between them. Germline values: CDR1 SEHNR, CDR2 FQNEAQ (reference sequence). This CDR3 contains 14 residues. The CDR3 loop reads CASTSRGSTDTQYF. CDR3 DNA sequence: TGTGCCAGCACCTCTCGTGGCAGCACAGATACGCAGTATTTT.

CDR3 in DNA: TGCAGCGTTGCAGAGTACCGGGGAGATACGCAGTATTTT. Protein: CSVAEYRGDTQYF. The chain links TRBV29-1 to TRBJ2-3; a weak D match, TRBD2 (5 bases). Germline CDR1 and CDR2: SQVTM and ANQGSEA. The CDR3 is 13 amino acids. V was cut by 4 bases and J by 5 bases, with 13 bases left in between.

This clone was counted between two and nine times. V gene TRBV2 combines with J gene TRBJ2-3; D gene uncertain. This CDR3 comprises 14 residues. Germline values: CDR1 SNHLY, CDR2 FYNNEI. With 2 bases removed from V and 2 bases from J, the gap between germline ends came to 8 bases. CDR3 sequence: CASSESQITDTQYF. The DNA of the CDR3 is TGTGCCAGCAGTGAATCTCAGATCACAGATACGCAGTATTTT. The full variable domain, its missing parts supplied by reference TRBV2 and TRBJ2-3, is EPEVTQTPSHQVTQMGQEVILRCVPISNHLYFYWYRQILGQKVEFLVSFYNNEISEKSEIFDDQFSVERPDGSNFTLKIRSTKLEDSAMYFCASSESQITDTQYFGPGTRLTVL.

The rearrangement links TRBV5-4 to TRBJ2-1; TRBD1 matches 10 bases. This CDR3 has 15 amino acids. After removal of 4 bases from V and 6 bases from J, the junction contained 7 bases not matched to a gene. Germline assignment: CDR1 SGHNT and CDR2 YYREEE (reference sequence). The CDR3 coding sequence is TGTGCCAGCAGCCCCAGACAGGGGGCATTCAATGAGCAGTTCTTC. Encoded protein: CASSPRQGAFNEQFF.

V usage is TRBV3-1 (or the pseudogene TRBV3-2) and J usage is TRBJ2-1; 8 positions match TRBD2. CDR3 length: 14 residues. The V gene's germline CDR1 is LGHDT and CDR2 YNNKEL (reference sequence). The V and J ends lost 5 bases and 6 bases, in that order; junction bases with no gene match: 6. CDR3 in DNA: TGTGCCAGCAGCTTAGGACTAGCCGGCAATGAGCAGTTCTTC. This encodes CASSLGLAGNEQFF.

V is TRBV10-3 and J is TRBJ1-2; 9 nucleotides agree with TRBD1. The germline V gene encodes CDR1 ENHRY and CDR2 SYGVKD. V gave up 4 bases and J gave up 8 bases; unmatched junction bases: 14. The CDR3 contains 16 residues. The CDR3 reads CAISASSGTGKPGYTF. CDR3 DNA sequence: TGTGCCATCAGTGCTTCTTCCGGGACAGGGAAACCAGGCTACACCTTC.

This clone showed up just once. The J gene is TRBJ2-2, the V gene TRBV29-1; TRBD2 might be the D (5 bases). From germline, CDR1 is SQVTM and CDR2 ANQGSEA. The CDR3 loop spans 13 amino acids. The ends were cut back, 6 bases at V and 5 bases at J, with 13 bases in the middle. As DNA, the CDR3 is TGCAGCGTATTGGGCTCGGGGACCGGGGAGCTGTTTTTT. Amino acid sequence: CSVLGSGTGELFF.

This clone has a single count. J is TRBJ2-1 and V is TRBV19; D is possibly TRBD1 (6 bases). V gave up 4 bases and J gave up 9 bases, with 19 bases separating them. Per germline, CDR1 LNHDA and CDR2 SQIVND (reference sequence). The CDR3 spans 15 residues. In nucleotides, the CDR3 is TGTGCCAGTAGTACGCACCCAACAGGGCGCGGTGAGCAGTTCTTC. This sequence encodes CASSTHPTGRGEQFF.

The chain combines TRBV5-1 with TRBJ1-1; D call uncertain. Germline values: CDR1 SGHRS, CDR2 YFSETQ. The CDR3 totals 14 residues. V was clipped by 4 bases and J by 1 base, with 11 bases between them. The CDR3 bases are TGCGCCAGCAGCGAGACTGAGAAGAACACTGAAGCTTTCTTT. Residues: CASSETEKNTEAFF.

The chain combines TRBV3-1 (or the pseudogene TRBV3-2) with TRBJ2-2, with a possible D match to TRBD2 (5 bases). The CDR3 is 14 amino acids. Looked up from germline, CDR1 is LGHDT and CDR2 is YNNKEL (reference sequence). The ends were cut back, 3 bases at V and 4 bases at J, with 9 bases in the middle. The CDR3 region is CASSHSGGTGELFF. CDR3 sequence (DNA): TGTGCCAGCAGCCATTCAGGAGGCACCGGGGAGCTGTTTTTT.

The chain carries TRBV4-2 and TRBJ2-2; perhaps TRBD2 as D (5 bases). Germline CDR1 and CDR2: LGHNA and YNFKEQ. Trimming cost V 4 bases and J 0 bases, with 12 bases left between them. The CDR3 consists of 16 residues. DNA for the CDR3: TGTGCCAGCAGCCGCGGAGGACGGACGAACACCGGGGAGCTGTTTTTT. Its translation is CASSRGGRTNTGELFF.

V usage is TRBV27 and J usage is TRBJ1-6; D perhaps matches TRBD1 (6 bases). With 5 bases removed from V and 10 bases from J, the gap between germline ends came to 15 bases. The CDR3 contains 14 residues. From germline, CDR1 is MNHEY and CDR2 SMNVEV (reference sequence). For the CDR3, the DNA is TGTGCCAGCAGTCTTCTGACAGGATACTCACCCCTCCACTTT. This gives the protein CASSLLTGYSPLHF.